This record looks at one T cell receptor (beta chain) sequence and its context. This clonotype was observed a handful of times. Which antigen it targets is not known. No quality values exist for individual bases; no much larger clone is one base distant. The data belong to a study of CD8 T cells in ankylosing spondylitis (dated by TCRdb to the late 2010s). Study-level background: The study set out to find disease-linked TCR variants by profiling T cell receptor beta repertoires in ankylosing spondylitis patients and healthy donors. Peripheral blood samples were taken, and synovial fluid was additionally collected from ankylosing spondylitis patients. The whole study cohort included some 100 healthy donors and around 25 ankylosing spondylitis patients. Summary of the overall study and its limitations: Significant enrichment of the disease-linked clones was reported in matched synovial fluid samples from ankylosing spondylitis patients. Blood from ankylosing spondylitis patients appeared to be characterized by a TCR beta motif made up of about 8 highly homologous amino acid variants. Some of the motif variants had been reported before in the synovial fluid and blood of reactive arthritis patients, a finding that suggests common disease-initiation mechanisms. A CD8+ phenotype was shown by the disease-linked clones, which were found at relatively low frequencies in peripheral blood.

Inclusive of the bounding cysteine and phenylalanine, the CDR3 is 15 residues long. The read is trimmed to its CDR3 DNA, 45 bases read in frame from base 1. From V the trimming removes 5 bases and from J it removes 6 bases, while the gene matches leave 4 bases of the junction unaccounted for. Sequencing relied on an Illumina HiSeq 2500. Quantitative 5'-RACE with molecular barcodes was used to prepare TCR beta libraries. On the authors' methods: A new computational method, built on a probabilistic model of VDJ rearrangement, was used to identify disease-linked TCR variants. The raw public data were reprocessed by TCRdb itself: fastp quality trimming at Q25, MiXCR clonotype calling, in-frame beta chains only. Rows with one shared CDR3 protein collapse into an entry with the most common genes and DNA. None of the V and J calls come from the authors' own analysis; TCRdb made them. The sample has approximately 150,000 distinct CDR3 sequences on record, roughly a third of them singletons. The ten largest clones add up to around 6% of the sample.

Synovial fluid samples were paired with blood samples taken from the same ankylosing spondylitis patients. Recombination connected TRBV12-3 or TRBV12-4 to TRBJ2-2, with TRBD2 matching 12 junction bases. Sequencing input: synovial fluid, either unsorted or a sorted T cell fraction (not recorded which). This receptor was taken from a male donor with ankylosing spondylitis. The DNA sequence is TGTGCCAGCAGTACGACTAGCGGGAGAGCCGGGGAGCTGTTTTTT. Translated, this gives CASSTTSGRAGELFF.